The sequence of this TCR beta chain was determined in a study of CD8+CD57+ T cells in acquired aplastic anemia. Study summary: The study obtained an average of 3.2 ug of DNA from sorted CD4+ and CD8+ cells.

The V end was cut by 5 bases, the J end by 3 bases, with 11 bases between. This CDR3 is built from 13 residues. CDR1 is SGHRS and CDR2 is YFSETQ in the germline V gene. Researchers used genomic DNA as the template to profile TCR beta VDJ and CDR3. TCRdb ran MiXCR on the reads and lists one entry per CDR3 protein. The data show 250,000 to 350,000 distinct CDR3 sequences, roughly half seen once. This chain uses TRBV5-1 with TRBJ1-2; no clear D gene. This clonotype was sampled from a human donor with severe aplastic anemia or a healthy control (not recorded which). Sequences were obtained from sorted CD4+, CD8+, or CD8+CD57+ T cells (not recorded which) from PBMCs. CDR3 nucleotides: TGCGCCAGCAGTTTAGGGTCGGACTATGGCTACACCTTC. Its translation: CASSLGSDYGYTF.